The present TCR beta chain was sequenced within a study of CD8+ T cells in alopecia areata. Study-level findings and limits: Many of the expanded lesional clones endured in scalp and blood while on tofacitinib. Scalp clonality and expanded CD8+ clones among the top 100 fell significantly with tofacitinib.

This clone showed up just a few times. Its antigen remains unknown. Regarding treatment: oral pan-JAK inhibitor, 5-10 mg twice daily. From alopecia areata patients, lesional scalp punch biopsies and peripheral blood were collected. Sequencing used cDNA as its template, made by extracting RNA and reverse transcribing it. Measured with immunoSEQ multiplex PCR; TCRdb has only the in-frame clones, and not every one. The sample carries some 170,000 clones, 53% recorded once. The CDR3 contains 12 residues. V was cut by 7 bases and J by 10 bases, with 13 bases left in between. This sequence was found in a human donor with alopecia areata. This chain uses TRBV23-1 with TRBJ1-4; no definite D call. TRBV23-1 is marked as an open reading frame, function uncertain. Here the sequenced sample was CD8+ T cells sorted from blood, taken at week 24, from a patient treated with tofacitinib. The CDR3: CASIRARGKLFF. The CDR3 coding sequence is TGCGCCAGCATAAGGGCACGGGGAAAACTGTTTTTT.